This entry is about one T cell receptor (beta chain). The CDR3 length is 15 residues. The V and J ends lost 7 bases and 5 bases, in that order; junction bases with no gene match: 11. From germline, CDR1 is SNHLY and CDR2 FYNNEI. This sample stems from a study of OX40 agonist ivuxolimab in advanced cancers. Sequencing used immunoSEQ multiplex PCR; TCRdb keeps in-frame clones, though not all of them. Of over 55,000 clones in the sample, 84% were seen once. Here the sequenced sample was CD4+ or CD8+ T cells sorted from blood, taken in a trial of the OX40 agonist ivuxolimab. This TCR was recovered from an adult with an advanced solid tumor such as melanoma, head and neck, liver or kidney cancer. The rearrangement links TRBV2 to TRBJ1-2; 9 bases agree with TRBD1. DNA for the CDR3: TGTGCCAGCACCCAGCTGGACAGGGGCTTTTATGGCTACACCTTC. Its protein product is CASTQLDRGFYGYTF.